The sequence of this T cell receptor (beta chain) was determined in a study of blood T cell repertoires in COVID-19. Study information: Both acute and convalescent COVID-19 samples were obtained from the United States, Italy and Spain.

TCRdb's table, derived via immunoSEQ multiplex PCR, lists solely in-frame clones and lacks some. Altogether around 300,000 clones are present, around 89% being singletons, with the ten largest covering roughly 3.7%. This clone was detected only a few times. Other nucleotide sequences from this sample produce the same CDR3. The source material was peripheral blood. The clonotype was recovered from a woman in her thirties or forties with acute or convalescent COVID-19.

The CDR3 DNA reads as TGTGCCAGCAGCCAAGGCGGAGATACGCAGTATTTT. This gives the protein CASSQGGDTQYF. The chain links TRBV4-2 to TRBJ2-3; unclear D gene. Germline CDR1 and CDR2: LGHNA and YNFKEQ. Trimming removed 1 base from V and 5 bases from J, with 4 bases in between. This CDR3 spans 12 amino acids.